This is a list of T cell receptor beta chains from one sample in a study of cytomegalovirus exposure and HLA in healthy donors. TCRdb's copy holds only in-frame clones and misses some; the assay was immunoSEQ multiplex PCR. The table records 99,000 or so clones, less than 80% of them present only once. Sequencing was done on a sample of PBMCs. The receptors shown here come from a young man in good health and CMV-seronegative. CDR3s include the opening cysteine and the closing phenylalanine or tryptophan. The order of the fields is V gene, J gene, CDR3 protein.

TRBV9	TRBJ1-2	CASSVDQQGFYGYTF
TRBV28	TRBJ1-5	CASRPGNSNQPQHF
TRBV4-3	TRBJ2-2	CASRPTGAGELFF
TRBV6-5	TRBJ1-2	CASSFGRGNGYTF
TRBV4-3	TRBJ1-2	CASSQRQGGNYGYTF
TRBV5-6	TRBJ1-1	CASSLRWRVLNTEAFF
TRBV7-2	TRBJ1-1	CASSFFWTGDAEAFF
TRBV28	TRBJ2-7	CASHAGTGAYEQYF
TRBV27	TRBJ1-6	CASSLSGTGLNSPLHF
TRBV7-7	TRBJ2-3	CASSSGSGIQADTQYF
TRBV7-8	TRBJ2-7	CASSFRTSGVEQYF
TRBV4-3	TRBJ2-3	CASSPESTSGNTDTQYF
TRBV7-8	TRBJ1-2	CASSLAGQGTNYGYTF
TRBV7-8	TRBJ1-2	CASSFRNYGYTF
TRBV6-5	TRBJ2-7	CASSYNRGMYEQYF
TRBV5-1	TRBJ1-1	CASSLDQDTLEAFF
TRBV4-1	TRBJ2-2	CASSTGAGRTRGGELFF
TRBV5-5	TRBJ2-7	CASSYGLATLHYEQYF
TRBV25-1	TRBJ1-1	CASNTHAEAFF
TRBV7-9	TRBJ1-5	CASSLALHPTGRNQPQHF
TRBV6-1	TRBJ2-3	CASSEEGRGSGTQYF
TRBV19	TRBJ1-5	CASLGQTSNQPQHF
TRBV9	TRBJ2-1	CASSATSGFSYNEQFF
TRBV2	TRBJ2-5	CAYTPGTSQETQYF
TRBV7-9	TRBJ2-1	CASSSYPKDRGEDNEQFF
TRBV6-1	TRBJ1-1	CASRWTGANTEAFF
TRBV2	TRBJ1-1	CASSEDAGGYVAFF
TRBV19	TRBJ2-3	CASSRSLLEDTQYF